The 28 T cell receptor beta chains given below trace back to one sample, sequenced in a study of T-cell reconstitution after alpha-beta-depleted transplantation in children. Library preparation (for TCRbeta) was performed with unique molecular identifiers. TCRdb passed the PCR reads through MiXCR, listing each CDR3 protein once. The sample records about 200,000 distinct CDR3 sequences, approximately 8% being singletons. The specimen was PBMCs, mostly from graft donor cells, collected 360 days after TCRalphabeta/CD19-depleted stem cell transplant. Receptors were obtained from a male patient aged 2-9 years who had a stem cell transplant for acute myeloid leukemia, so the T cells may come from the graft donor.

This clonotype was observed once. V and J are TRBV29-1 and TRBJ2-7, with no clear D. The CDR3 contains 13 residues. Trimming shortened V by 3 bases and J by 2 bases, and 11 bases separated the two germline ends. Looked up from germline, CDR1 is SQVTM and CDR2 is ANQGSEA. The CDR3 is CSVDFAGTYEQYF. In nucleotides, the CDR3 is TGCAGCGTTGACTTCGCAGGTACCTACGAGCAGTACTTC.

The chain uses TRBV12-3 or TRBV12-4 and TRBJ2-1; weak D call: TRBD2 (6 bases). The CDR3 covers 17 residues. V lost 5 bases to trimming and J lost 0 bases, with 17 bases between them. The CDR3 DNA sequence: TGTGCCAGCAGTCGCTCCCTAGTAGCGGCCTCCTACAATGAGCAGTTCTTC. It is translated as CASSRSLVAASYNEQFF.

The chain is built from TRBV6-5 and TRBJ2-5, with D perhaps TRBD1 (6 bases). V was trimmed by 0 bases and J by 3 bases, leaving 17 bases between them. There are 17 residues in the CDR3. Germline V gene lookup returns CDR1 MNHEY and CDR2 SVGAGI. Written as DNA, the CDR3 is TGTGCCAGCAGTTACTCGGGACCCAGGGGCTACGAAGAGACCCAGTACTTC. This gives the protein CASSYSGPRGYEETQYF.

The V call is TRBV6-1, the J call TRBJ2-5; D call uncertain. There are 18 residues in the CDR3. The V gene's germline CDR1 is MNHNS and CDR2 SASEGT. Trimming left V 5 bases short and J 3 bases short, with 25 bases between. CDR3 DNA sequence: TGTGCCAGCAGTCCTCATCCGGAGCCTCGCTACGGAAAAGAGACCCAGTACTTC. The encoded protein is CASSPHPEPRYGKETQYF.

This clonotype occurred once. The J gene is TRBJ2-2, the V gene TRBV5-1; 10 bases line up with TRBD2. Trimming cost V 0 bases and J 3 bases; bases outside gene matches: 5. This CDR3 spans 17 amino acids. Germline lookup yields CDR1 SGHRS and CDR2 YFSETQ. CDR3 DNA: TGCGCCAGCAGCTTGGCTAGCGGGGGCTCCCACACCGGGGAGCTGTTTTTT. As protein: CASSLASGGSHTGELFF.

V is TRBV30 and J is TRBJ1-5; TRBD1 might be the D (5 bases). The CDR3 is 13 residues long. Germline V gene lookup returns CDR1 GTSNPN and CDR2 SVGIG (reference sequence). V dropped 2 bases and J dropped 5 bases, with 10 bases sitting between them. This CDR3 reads CAWSPGGDQPQHF. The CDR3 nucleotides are TGTGCCTGGAGTCCCGGGGGGGATCAGCCCCAGCATTTT.

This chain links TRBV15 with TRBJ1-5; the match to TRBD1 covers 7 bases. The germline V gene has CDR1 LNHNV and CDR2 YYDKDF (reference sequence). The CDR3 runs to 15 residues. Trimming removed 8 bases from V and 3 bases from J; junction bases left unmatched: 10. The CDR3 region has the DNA TGTGCCACCCGGAAAGCCAGGGGGGTCAATCAGCCCCAGCATTTT. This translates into CATRKARGVNQPQHF.

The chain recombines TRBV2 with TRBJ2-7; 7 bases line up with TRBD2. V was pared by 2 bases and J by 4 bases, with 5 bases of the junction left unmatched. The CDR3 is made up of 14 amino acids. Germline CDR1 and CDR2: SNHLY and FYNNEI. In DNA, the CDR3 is TGTGCCAGCAGTGAACGGCGGGAGCGGTACGAGCAGTACTTC. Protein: CASSERRERYEQYF.

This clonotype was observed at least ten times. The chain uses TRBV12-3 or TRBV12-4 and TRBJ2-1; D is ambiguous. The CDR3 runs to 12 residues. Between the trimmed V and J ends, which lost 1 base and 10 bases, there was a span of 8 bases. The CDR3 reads CASSLGRMEQFF. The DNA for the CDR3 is TGTGCCAGCAGTTTAGGGCGAATGGAGCAGTTCTTC.

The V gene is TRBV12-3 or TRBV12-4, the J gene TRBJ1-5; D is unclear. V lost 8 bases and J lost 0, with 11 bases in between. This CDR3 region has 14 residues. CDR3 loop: CASQMTLSNQPQHF. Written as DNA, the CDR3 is TGTGCCAGCCAGATGACACTTAGCAATCAGCCCCAGCATTTT.

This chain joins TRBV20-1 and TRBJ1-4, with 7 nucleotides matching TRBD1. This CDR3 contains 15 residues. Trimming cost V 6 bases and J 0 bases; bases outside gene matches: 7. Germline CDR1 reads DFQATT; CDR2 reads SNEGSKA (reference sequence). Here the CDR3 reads CSAEGAAPTNEKLFF. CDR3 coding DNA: TGCAGTGCAGAGGGGGCGGCCCCAACTAATGAAAAACTGTTTTTT.

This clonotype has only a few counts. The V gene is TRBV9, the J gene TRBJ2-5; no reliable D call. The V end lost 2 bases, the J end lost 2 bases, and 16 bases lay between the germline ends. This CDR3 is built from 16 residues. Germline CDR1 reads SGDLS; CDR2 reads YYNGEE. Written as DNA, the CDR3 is TGTGCCAGCAGCGTCGACTTGCTGAGAGATCAAGAGACCCAGTACTTC. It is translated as CASSVDLLRDQETQYF.

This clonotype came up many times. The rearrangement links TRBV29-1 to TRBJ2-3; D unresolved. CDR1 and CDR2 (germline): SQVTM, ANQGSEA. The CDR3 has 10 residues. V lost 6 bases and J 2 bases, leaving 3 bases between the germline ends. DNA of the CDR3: TGCAGCGTCTTCACAGATACGCAGTATTTT. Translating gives CSVFTDTQYF.

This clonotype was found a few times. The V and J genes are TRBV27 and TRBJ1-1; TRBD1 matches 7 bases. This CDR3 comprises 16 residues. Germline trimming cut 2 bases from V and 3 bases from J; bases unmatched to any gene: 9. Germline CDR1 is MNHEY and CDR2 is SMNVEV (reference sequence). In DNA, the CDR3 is TGTGCCAGCAGTTTAACAGGGGATAGAGCTTACACTGAAGCTTTCTTT. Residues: CASSLTGDRAYTEAFF.

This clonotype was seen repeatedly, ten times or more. CDR3 sequence reads: CASSFGGGLTDTQYF. The CDR3 DNA reads as TGTGCCAGCAGTTTTGGGGGGGGCCTCACAGATACGCAGTATTTT. This chain connects TRBV12-3 or TRBV12-4 to TRBJ2-3, with D perhaps TRBD2 (7 bases). The V gene lost 3 bases and the J gene lost 2 bases, with 12 bases spanning the gap. The CDR3 extends over 15 amino acids.

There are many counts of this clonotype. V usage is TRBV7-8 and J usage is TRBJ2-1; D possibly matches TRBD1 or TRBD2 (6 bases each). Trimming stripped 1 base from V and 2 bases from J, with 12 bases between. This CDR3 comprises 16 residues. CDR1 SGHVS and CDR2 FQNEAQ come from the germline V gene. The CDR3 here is CASSLGGGYTYNEQFF. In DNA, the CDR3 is TGTGCCAGCAGCTTAGGAGGGGGGTACACCTACAATGAGCAGTTCTTC. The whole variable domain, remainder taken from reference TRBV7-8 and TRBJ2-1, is GAGVSQSPRYKVAKRGQDVALRCDPISGHVSLFWYQQALGQGPEFLTYFQNEAQLDKSGLPSDRFFAERPEGSVSTLKIQRTQQEDSAVYLCASSLGGGYTYNEQFFGPGTRLTVL.

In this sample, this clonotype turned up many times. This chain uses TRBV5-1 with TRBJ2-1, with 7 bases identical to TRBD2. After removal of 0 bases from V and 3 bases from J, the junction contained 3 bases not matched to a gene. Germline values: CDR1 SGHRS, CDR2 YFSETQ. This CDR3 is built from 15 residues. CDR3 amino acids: CASSLARDYYNEQFF. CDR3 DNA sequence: TGCGCCAGCAGCTTGGCCAGGGACTACTACAATGAGCAGTTCTTC. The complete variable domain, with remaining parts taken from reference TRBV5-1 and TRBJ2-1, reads KAGVTQTPRYLIKTRGQQVTLSCSPISGHRSVSWYQQTPGQGLQFLFEYFSETQRNKGNFPGRFSGRQFSNSRSEMNVSTLELGDSALYLCASSLARDYYNEQFFGPGTRLTVL.

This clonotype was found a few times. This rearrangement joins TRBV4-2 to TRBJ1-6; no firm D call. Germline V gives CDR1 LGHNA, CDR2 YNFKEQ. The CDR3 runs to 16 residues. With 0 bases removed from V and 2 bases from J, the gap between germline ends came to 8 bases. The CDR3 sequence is CASSQEARTYNSPLHF. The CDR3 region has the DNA TGTGCCAGCAGCCAAGAAGCTCGAACCTATAATTCACCCCTCCACTTT.

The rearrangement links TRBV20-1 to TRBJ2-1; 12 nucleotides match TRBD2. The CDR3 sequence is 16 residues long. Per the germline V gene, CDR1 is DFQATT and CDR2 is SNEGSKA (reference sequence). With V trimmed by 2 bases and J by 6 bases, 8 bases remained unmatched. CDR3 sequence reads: CSARLKTSGRINEQFF. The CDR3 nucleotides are TGCAGTGCTAGACTAAAGACTAGCGGGAGAATCAATGAGCAGTTCTTC.

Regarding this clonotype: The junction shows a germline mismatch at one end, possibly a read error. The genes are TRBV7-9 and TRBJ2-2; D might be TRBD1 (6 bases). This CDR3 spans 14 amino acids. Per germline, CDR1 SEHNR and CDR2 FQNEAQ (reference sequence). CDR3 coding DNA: TGTGCCAGCAGCTTCGGCAGGGGCACCGGAGAGCTGTTTTTT. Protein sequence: CASSFGRGTGELFF.

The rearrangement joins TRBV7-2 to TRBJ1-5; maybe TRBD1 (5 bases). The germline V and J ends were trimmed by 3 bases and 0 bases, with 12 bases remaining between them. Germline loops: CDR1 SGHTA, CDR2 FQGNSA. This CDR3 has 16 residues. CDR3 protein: CASSFPSTDSNQPQHF. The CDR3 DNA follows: TGTGCCAGCAGCTTCCCCTCGACAGATAGCAATCAGCCCCAGCATTTT.

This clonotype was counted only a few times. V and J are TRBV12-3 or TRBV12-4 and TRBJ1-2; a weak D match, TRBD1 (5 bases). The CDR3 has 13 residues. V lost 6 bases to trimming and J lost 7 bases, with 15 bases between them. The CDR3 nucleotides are TGTGCCAGCAGCCTCTCTTGGGGCCTTGGCTACACCTTC. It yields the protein CASSLSWGLGYTF.

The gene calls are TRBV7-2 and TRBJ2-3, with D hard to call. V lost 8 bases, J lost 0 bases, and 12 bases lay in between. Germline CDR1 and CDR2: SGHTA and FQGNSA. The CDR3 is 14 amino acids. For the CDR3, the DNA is TGTGCCAGCCGACCCGGGTTAAGCACAGATACGCAGTATTTT. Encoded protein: CASRPGLSTDTQYF.

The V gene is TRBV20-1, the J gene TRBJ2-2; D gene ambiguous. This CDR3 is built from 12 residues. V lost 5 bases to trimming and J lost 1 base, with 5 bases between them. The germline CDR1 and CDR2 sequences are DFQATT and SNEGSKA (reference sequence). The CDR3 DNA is TGCAGTGCTGGAATGAACACCGGGGAGCTGTTTTTT. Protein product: CSAGMNTGELFF.

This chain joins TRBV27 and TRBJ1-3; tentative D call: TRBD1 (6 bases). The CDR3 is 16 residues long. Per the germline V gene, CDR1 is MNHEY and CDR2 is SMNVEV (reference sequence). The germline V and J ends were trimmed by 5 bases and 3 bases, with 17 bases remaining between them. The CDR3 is CASSPATGTDGNTIYF. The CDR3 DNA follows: TGTGCCAGCAGTCCAGCAACAGGGACGGATGGAAACACCATATATTTT.

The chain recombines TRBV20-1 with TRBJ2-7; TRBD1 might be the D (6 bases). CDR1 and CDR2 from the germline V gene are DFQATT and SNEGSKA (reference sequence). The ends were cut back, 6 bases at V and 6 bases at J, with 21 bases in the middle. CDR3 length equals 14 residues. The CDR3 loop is CSARKGPEGGEQYF. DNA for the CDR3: TGCAGTGCGAGAAAGGGGCCTGAAGGGGGCGAGCAGTACTTC.

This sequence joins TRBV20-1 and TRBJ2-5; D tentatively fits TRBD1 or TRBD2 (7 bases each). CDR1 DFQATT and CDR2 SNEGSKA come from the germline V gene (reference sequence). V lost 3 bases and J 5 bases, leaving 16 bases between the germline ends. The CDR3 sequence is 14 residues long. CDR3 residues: CSASVQGRGETQYF. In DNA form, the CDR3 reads TGCAGTGCTAGCGTACAGGGGCGGGGGGAGACCCAGTACTTC.

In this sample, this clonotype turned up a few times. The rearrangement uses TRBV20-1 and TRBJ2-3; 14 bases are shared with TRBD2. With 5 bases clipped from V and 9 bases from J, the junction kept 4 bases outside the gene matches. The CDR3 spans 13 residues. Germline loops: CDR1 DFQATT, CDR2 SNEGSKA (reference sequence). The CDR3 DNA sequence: TGCAGTGCTCCGCGGACTAGCGGGGGGACGCAGTATTTT. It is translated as CSAPRTSGGTQYF.